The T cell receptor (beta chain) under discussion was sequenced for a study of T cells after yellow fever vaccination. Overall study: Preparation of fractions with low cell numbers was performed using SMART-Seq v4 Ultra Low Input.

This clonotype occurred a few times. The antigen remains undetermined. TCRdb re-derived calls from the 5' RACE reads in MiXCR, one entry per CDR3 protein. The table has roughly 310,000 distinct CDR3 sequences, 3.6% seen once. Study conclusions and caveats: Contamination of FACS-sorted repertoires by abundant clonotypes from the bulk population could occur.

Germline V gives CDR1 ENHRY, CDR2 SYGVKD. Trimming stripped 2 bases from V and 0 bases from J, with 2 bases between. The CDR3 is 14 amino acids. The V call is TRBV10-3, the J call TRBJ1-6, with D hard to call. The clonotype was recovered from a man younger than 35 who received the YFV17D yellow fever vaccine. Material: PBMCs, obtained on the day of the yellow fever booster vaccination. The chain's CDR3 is CAISESSYNSPLHF. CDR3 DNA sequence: TGTGCCATCAGTGAGAGCTCCTATAATTCACCCCTCCACTTT.